This note documents a single T cell receptor (beta chain) sequence. Its antigen is unknown. Once extracted for a subset, genomic DNA was divided evenly among several immunoSEQ plates. The method was immunoSEQ multiplex PCR; TCRdb's version includes in-frame clones alone and lacks a portion of them. This table holds around 1.1 million clones, 77% found once. The germline V and J ends were trimmed by 1 base and 7 bases, with 13 bases remaining between them. Germline V lookup: CDR1 LGHNA, CDR2 YSLEER. There are 14 residues in the CDR3. This sample was taken from a study of shared clonotypes between healthy human individuals. Overall study: Per-donor plates numbered three CD4 naive, three CD4 memory, two CD8 naive and one CD8 memory.

Study-wide findings and caveats: Richness estimates generally favored naive over memory subsets.

Specimen: memory CD4+ T cells from PBMCs. Sample subset: CD45RA-negative fraction. The clonotype was recovered from a man between 18 and 35 years old in good health. Some clones in this sample may be carry-over from other donors' samples. This chain connects TRBV4-3 to TRBJ1-1; D gene unclear. Here the CDR3 reads CASSQVGIGSEAFF. The CDR3 nucleotides read TGCGCCAGCAGCCAAGTCGGGATAGGGAGTGAAGCTTTCTTT.